Listed below are T cell receptor beta chains from one sample, sequenced in a study of T cells in Graves' hyperthyroidism and ophthalmopathy. TCRdb re-called the multiplex PCR reads through MiXCR, storing one row per CDR3 protein. The table lists more than 300,000 distinct CDR3 sequences, roughly 14% of them singletons. Sequencing was performed on blood. The receptors originated from a woman in her fifties or sixties with Graves' hyperthyroidism. Each CDR3 is given with its conserved first and last residue. Fields, in order: CDR3 protein, CDR3 DNA, CDR3 length, clone size, J gene, D gene, V gene. The D gene is left open where the match is weak. Rows give clone size only sometimes, using once, few, many, or a class for an expanded clone.

CASSLLTPYNEQFF TGTGCCAGCAGCTTATTGACTCCCTACAATGAGCAGTTCTTC 14 many TRBJ2-1 NA TRBV11-2
CASSLAPGQGGVLTF TGCGCCAGCAGCTTGGCCCCAGGACAGGGTGGCGTCCTGACTTTC 15 NA TRBJ2-6 TRBD1 TRBV5-1
CASTQGTVAPEAFF TGTGCCAGCACCCAAGGGACAGTGGCCCCTGAAGCTTTCTTT 14 many TRBJ1-1 TRBD1 TRBV12-3/TRBV12-4
CASSERSKNIQYF TGTGCCAGCAGTGAAAGGTCCAAAAACATTCAGTACTTC 13 NA TRBJ2-4 NA TRBV2
CASSLQMGNIQYF TGTGCCAGCAGCTTACAAATGGGGAACATTCAGTACTTC 13 many TRBJ2-4 NA TRBV7-3
CASSPTAYGGRYTYEQYF TGTGCCAGCAGCCCCACGGCGTACGGCGGGAGGTACACCTACGAGCAGTACTTC 18 many TRBJ2-7 TRBD2 TRBV7-2
CASSTNPWRGVDEQYF TGTGCCAGCAGCACCAACCCCTGGAGGGGAGTGGACGAGCAGTACTTC 16 many TRBJ2-7 NA TRBV7-2
CASSIGVAGPQETQYF TGTGCCAGTAGTATCGGGGTAGCGGGACCCCAAGAGACCCAGTACTTC 16 few TRBJ2-5 TRBD2 TRBV19
CASSPGFQNEQFF TGTGCCAGCTCACCCGGGTTCCAAAATGAGCAGTTCTTC 13 NA TRBJ2-1 NA TRBV18
CASSLNPYEQYF TGTGCCAGCAGCTTGAACCCCTACGAGCAGTACTTC 12 many TRBJ2-7 NA TRBV5-6
CASCTSGNQETQYF TGTGCCAGCTGCACTAGCGGGAACCAAGAGACCCAGTACTTC 14 few TRBJ2-5 TRBD2 TRBV12-3/TRBV12-4
CASEAGGPGGEQFF TGTGCCAGCGAGGCGGGGGGCCCAGGGGGTGAGCAGTTCTTC 14 many TRBJ2-1 NA TRBV2
CASSLVGADLVETQYF TGTGCCAGCAGTTTGGTGGGCGCGGATTTGGTGGAGACCCAGTACTTC 16 NA TRBJ2-5 NA TRBV28
CSAREPTSGSSYNEQFF TGCAGTGCTAGGGAGCCGACCAGCGGGAGCTCCTACAATGAGCAGTTCTTC 17 few TRBJ2-1 TRBD2 TRBV20-1
CSVGTTNTGELFF TGCAGCGTTGGGACAACGAACACCGGGGAGCTGTTTTTT 13 many TRBJ2-2 NA TRBV29-1
CASSFRLAGAEQYF TGTGCCAGCAGTTTTCGGCTAGCGGGAGCCGAGCAGTACTTC 14 many TRBJ2-7 TRBD2 TRBV27
CASSQPSGRLPYEQYF TGTGCCAGCAGCCAACCCAGCGGGAGGTTGCCCTACGAGCAGTACTTC 16 many TRBJ2-7 TRBD2 TRBV3-1
CASSDTGGGMAKNIQYF TGTGCCAGCAGTGACACAGGGGGTGGTATGGCCAAAAACATTCAGTACTTC 17 few TRBJ2-4 TRBD1 TRBV2
CASRGGTLTGELFF TGTGCCAGCAGGGGCGGGACCTTGACCGGGGAGCTGTTTTTT 14 NA TRBJ2-2 NA TRBV7-9
CASSPASQGVGSYTF TGTGCCAGCAGCCCCGCGTCACAGGGGGTGGGTAGCTACACCTTC 15 NA TRBJ1-2 TRBD1 TRBV7-2
CASSLSPGGWDTQYF TGTGCCAGCAGTTTATCGCCCGGGGGGTGGGATACGCAGTATTTT 15 few TRBJ2-3 TRBD2 TRBV27
CASSPTGADTGELFF TGTGCCAGCAGTCCAACAGGGGCCGACACCGGGGAGCTGTTTTTT 15 few TRBJ2-2 TRBD1 TRBV6-1
CASRASGLYNEQFF TGTGCCAGCAGGGCTAGCGGACTATACAATGAGCAGTTCTTC 14 many TRBJ2-1 TRBD2 TRBV3-1
CASTHTGQGKAGELFF TGTGCCAGCACCCACACCGGTCAGGGAAAGGCTGGGGAGCTGTTTTTT 16 NA TRBJ2-2 NA TRBV6-1
CASSDRGGSGANVLTF TGTGCCAGCAGTGACCGGGGCGGCTCTGGGGCCAACGTCCTGACTTTC 16 NA TRBJ2-6 NA TRBV25-1
CASSFSLERAEAFF TGTGCCAGCAGTTTCTCCCTCGAGAGGGCTGAAGCTTTCTTT 14 many TRBJ1-1 NA TRBV12-3/TRBV12-4
CASSQDLTRDEQYF TGTGCCAGCAGCCAAGACCTAACTAGGGACGAGCAGTACTTC 14 many TRBJ2-7 NA TRBV4-2
CASSQRERTVTQYF TGCGCCAGCAGCCAGCGGGAGCGCACCGTGACCCAGTACTTC 14 NA TRBJ2-5 TRBD2 TRBV5-1
CASSLPSSNEQFF TGTGCCAGCAGTTTACCTTCCTCCAATGAGCAGTTCTTC 13 many TRBJ2-1 NA TRBV12-3/TRBV12-4
CASSPFLGTTYNEQFF TGTGCCAGCAGCCCCTTTCTAGGGACGACCTACAATGAGCAGTTCTTC 16 many TRBJ2-1 NA TRBV3-1
CASSGLAGGLRGEQYF TGTGCCAGCAGTGGACTAGCGGGAGGGCTGAGGGGCGAGCAGTACTTC 16 many TRBJ2-7 TRBD2 TRBV12-3/TRBV12-4
CATSDPAPRNEQFF TGTGCCACCAGTGATCCGGCACCGCGCAATGAGCAGTTCTTC 14 NA TRBJ2-1 NA TRBV24-1
CASSESGLAARREQYF TGCGCCAGCAGTGAGTCCGGGCTAGCGGCACGGAGGGAGCAGTACTTC 16 many TRBJ2-7 TRBD2 TRBV10-2
CASSHLSGLAVGQGTGELFF TGTGCCAGCAGCCACCTATCGGGACTAGCGGTGGGGCAAGGCACCGGGGAGCTGTTTTTT 20 many TRBJ2-2 TRBD2 TRBV3-1
CSARARQVTETQYF TGCAGTGCTAGAGCTCGGCAGGTGACGGAGACCCAGTACTTC 14 many TRBJ2-5 NA TRBV20-1
CSARDSYYNEQFF TGCAGTGCTAGAGATTCCTATTACAATGAGCAGTTCTTC 13 few TRBJ2-1 NA TRBV20-1
CASTTTGGGAGELFF TGTGCCAGCACAACGACAGGGGGAGGGGCCGGGGAGCTGTTTTTT 15 few TRBJ2-2 TRBD1 TRBV12-3/TRBV12-4
CSARRGTGINQPQHF TGCAGTGCTAGACGCGGGACAGGGATAAATCAGCCCCAGCATTTT 15 few TRBJ1-5 TRBD1 TRBV20-1
CASSEPRGGRASHEQYF TGTGCCAGCAGTGAACCCCGTGGCGGGAGGGCCTCCCACGAGCAGTACTTC 17 few TRBJ2-7 TRBD2 TRBV25-1
CASSPWTSGSLIETQYF TGCGCCAGCAGCCCCTGGACTAGCGGGAGTCTGATAGAGACCCAGTACTTC 17 NA TRBJ2-5 TRBD2 TRBV4-1